This TCR beta chain originates from a study of blood T cell repertoires in COVID-19. Original processing methods: Estimated nucleated cell counts came from reference gene primer amplification. Some clones are missing from TCRdb's copy, which holds only in-frame ones; the method was immunoSEQ multiplex PCR. Clonal size and the V and J genes are those of that table, whereas D and trimming came from the DNA. The data contain more than 250,000 clones, approximately 90% of them seen just once; the ten biggest clones take up 5.5% to 7%. Regarding this clone: Sequence at one end of the junction differs from germline and may be a read error.

The germline V gene has CDR1 SGHDT and CDR2 YYEEEE. The CDR3 has 13 residues. This TCR derives from a woman aged 25 to 39 who had recovered from COVID-19. The J gene is TRBJ2-7, the V gene TRBV5-6; D gene unclear. The sample comprised PBMCs or T cells enriched from blood (not recorded which). The CDR3: CASSLGVGSRMDF. Written as DNA, the CDR3 is TGTGCCAGCAGCTTGGGGGTGGGCAGTCGGATGGACTTC. The complete variable domain, with remaining parts taken from reference TRBV5-6 and TRBJ2-7, reads DAGVTQSPTHLIKTRGQQVTLRCSPKSGHDTVSWYQQALGQGPQFIFQYYEEEERQRGNFPDRFSGHQFPNYSSELNVNALLLGDSALYLCASSLGVGSRMDFGPGTRLTVT.